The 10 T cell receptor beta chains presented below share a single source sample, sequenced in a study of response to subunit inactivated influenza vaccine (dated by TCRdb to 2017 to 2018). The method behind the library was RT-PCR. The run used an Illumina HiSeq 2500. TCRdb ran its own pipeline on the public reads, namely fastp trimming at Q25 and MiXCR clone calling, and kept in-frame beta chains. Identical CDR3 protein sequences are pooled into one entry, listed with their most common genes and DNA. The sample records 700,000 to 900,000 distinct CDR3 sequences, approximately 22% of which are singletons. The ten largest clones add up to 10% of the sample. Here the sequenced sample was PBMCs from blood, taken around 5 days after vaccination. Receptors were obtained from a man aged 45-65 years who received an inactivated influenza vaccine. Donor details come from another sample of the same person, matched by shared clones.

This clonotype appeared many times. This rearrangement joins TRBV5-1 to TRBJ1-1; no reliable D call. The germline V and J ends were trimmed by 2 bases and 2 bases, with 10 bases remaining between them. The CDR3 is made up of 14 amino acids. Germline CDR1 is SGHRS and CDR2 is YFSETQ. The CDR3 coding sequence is TGCGCCAGCAGCTTTGACGGGCCTAACACTGAAGCTTTCTTT. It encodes CASSFDGPNTEAFF.

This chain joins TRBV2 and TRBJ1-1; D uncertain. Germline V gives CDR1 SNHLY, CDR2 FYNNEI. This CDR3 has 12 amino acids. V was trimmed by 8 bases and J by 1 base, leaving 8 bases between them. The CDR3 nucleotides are TGTGCCAGCGGGGAGTGGAACACTGAAGCTTTCTTT. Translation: CASGEWNTEAFF.

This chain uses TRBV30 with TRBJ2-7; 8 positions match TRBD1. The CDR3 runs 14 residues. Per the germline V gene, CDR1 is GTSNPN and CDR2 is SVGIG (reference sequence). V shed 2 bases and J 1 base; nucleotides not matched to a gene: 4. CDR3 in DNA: TGTGCCTGGAGTCGGACAGGGCCATCCTACGAGCAGTACTTC. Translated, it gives CAWSRTGPSYEQYF.

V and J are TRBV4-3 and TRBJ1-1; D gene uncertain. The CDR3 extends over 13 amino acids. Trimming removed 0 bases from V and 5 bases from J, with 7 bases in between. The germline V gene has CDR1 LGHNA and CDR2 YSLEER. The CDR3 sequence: CASSQDLSTEAFF. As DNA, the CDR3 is TGCGCCAGCAGCCAAGATCTGTCAACTGAAGCTTTCTTT.

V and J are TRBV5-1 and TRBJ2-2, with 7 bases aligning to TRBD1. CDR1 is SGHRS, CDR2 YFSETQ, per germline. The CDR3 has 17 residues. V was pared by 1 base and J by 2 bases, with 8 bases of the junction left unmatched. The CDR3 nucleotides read TGCGCCAGCAGCTTGAACCCGACAGGGCTTAACACCGGGGAGCTGTTTTTT. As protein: CASSLNPTGLNTGELFF.

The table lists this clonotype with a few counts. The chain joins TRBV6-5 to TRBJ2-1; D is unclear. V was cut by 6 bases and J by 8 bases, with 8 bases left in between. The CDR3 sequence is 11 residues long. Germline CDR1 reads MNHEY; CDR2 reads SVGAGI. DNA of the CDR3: TGTGCCAGCAGGGAAAGGTATGAGCAGTTCTTC. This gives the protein CASRERYEQFF.

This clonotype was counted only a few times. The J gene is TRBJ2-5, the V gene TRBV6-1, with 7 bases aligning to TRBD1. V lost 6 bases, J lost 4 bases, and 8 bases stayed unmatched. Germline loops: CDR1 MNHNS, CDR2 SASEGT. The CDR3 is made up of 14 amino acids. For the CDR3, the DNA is TGTGCCAGCAGCGCCGACAGGGTTCGAGAGACCCAGTACTTC. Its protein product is CASSADRVRETQYF.

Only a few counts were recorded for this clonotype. CDR3 in DNA: TGTGCCAGCAGCCACCCCTTGACTAGCGGGGTATACAATGAGCAGTTCTTC. It is translated as CASSHPLTSGVYNEQFF. This chain joins TRBV7-9 and TRBJ2-1, with TRBD2 matching over 11 bases. The germline V gene has CDR1 SEHNR and CDR2 FQNEAQ (reference sequence). Unmatched junction bases numbered 10, after V lost 5 bases and J lost 4 bases. The CDR3 is made up of 17 amino acids.

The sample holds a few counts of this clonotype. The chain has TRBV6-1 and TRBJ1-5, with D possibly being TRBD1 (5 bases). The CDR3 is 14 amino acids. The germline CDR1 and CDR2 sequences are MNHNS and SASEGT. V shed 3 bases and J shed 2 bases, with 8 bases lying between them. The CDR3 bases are TGTGCCAGCAGTGAGGGGCTAGGCAATCAGCCCCAGCATTTT. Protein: CASSEGLGNQPQHF.

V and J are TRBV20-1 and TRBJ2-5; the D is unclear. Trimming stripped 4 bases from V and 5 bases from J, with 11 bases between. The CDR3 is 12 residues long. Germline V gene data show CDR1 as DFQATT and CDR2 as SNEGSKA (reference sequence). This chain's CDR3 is CSAKPSLETQYF. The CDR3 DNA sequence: TGCAGTGCTAAACCTAGTTTGGAGACCCAGTACTTC.